This T cell receptor (beta chain) was sequenced in a study of shared clonotypes between healthy human individuals. General study findings and limits: The sharing of 5% to 6.5% of naive CD4 clonotypes was seen across a handful of donors.

The CDR3 contains 16 residues. V was trimmed by 0 bases and J by 8 bases, leaving 16 bases between them. CDR1 MNHNS and CDR2 SASEGT come from the germline V gene. Worth noting for this clone: What it recognizes is unknown.

Method: immunoSEQ multiplex PCR; TCRdb's copy keeps in-frame clones and lacks some. This repertoire shows around 940,000 clones, roughly 72% found once; its top ten account for approximately 1.5%. The sample was memory CD4+ T cells sorted from blood. Regarding subset: CD45RA-negative fraction. This receptor was obtained from a man between 18 and 35 years old in good health. This chain connects TRBV6-1 to TRBJ2-2; D not resolved. CDR3 residues: CASSEAAPHPGGELFF. For the CDR3, the DNA is TGTGCCAGCAGTGAAGCAGCACCCCATCCAGGAGGGGAGCTGTTTTTT.